This TCR beta chain was documented in a study of Graves' ophthalmopathy and Graves' hyperthyroidism. Whole-study findings and limits: Ophthalmopathy could be told apart from stable hyperthyroidism by a 13-signature model (roughly 90% sensitivity, 70% to 84% specificity). At about 69% sensitivity and 72.22% specificity, the model predicted progression of the ophthalmopathy.

This clonotype came up many times. The antigen remains unidentified. Germline V gives CDR1 GTSNPN, CDR2 SVGIG (reference sequence). The CDR3 spans 12 residues. Deletions cut 8 bases from V and 3 bases from J, with 14 bases between. Where ophthalmopathy was present, donors had moderate-to-severe activity, CAS ≥3, NOSPECS ≥4 and duration under 3 months. Amplification of TCR beta CDR3 regions used RNA transcripts. An opening RT-PCR round employed HTBI primers and preceded a second-round multiplex PCR. MiXCR was run by TCRdb on the multiplex PCR reads, yielding one entry per CDR3 protein. In the table there are about 400,000 distinct CDR3 sequences, 18% of which are singletons.

The material sequenced was peripheral blood. The receptor was isolated from a woman younger than 35 with Graves' ophthalmopathy. The rearrangement joins TRBV30 to TRBJ2-7, with D possibly being TRBD2 (7 bases). This CDR3 is CAGGGGGYEQYF. The CDR3 DNA follows: TGTGCCGGGGGGGGGGGCGGCTACGAGCAGTACTTC.